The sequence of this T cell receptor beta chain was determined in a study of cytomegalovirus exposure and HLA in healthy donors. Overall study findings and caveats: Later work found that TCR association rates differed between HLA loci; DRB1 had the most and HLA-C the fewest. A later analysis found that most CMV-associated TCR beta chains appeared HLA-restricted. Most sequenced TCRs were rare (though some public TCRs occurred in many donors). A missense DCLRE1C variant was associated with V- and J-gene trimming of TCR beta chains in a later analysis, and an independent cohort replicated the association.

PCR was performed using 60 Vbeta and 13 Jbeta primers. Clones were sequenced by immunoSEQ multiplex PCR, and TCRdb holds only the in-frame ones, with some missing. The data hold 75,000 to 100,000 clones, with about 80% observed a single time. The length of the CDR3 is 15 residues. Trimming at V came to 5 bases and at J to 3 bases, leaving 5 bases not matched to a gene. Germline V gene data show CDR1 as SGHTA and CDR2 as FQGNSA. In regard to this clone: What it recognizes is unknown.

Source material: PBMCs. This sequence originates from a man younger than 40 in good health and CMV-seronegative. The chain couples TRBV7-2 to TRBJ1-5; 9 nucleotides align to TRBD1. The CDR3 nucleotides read TGTGCCAGCAGCCACTACAGGGGGCCCAATCAGCCCCAGCATTTT. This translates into CASSHYRGPNQPQHF.